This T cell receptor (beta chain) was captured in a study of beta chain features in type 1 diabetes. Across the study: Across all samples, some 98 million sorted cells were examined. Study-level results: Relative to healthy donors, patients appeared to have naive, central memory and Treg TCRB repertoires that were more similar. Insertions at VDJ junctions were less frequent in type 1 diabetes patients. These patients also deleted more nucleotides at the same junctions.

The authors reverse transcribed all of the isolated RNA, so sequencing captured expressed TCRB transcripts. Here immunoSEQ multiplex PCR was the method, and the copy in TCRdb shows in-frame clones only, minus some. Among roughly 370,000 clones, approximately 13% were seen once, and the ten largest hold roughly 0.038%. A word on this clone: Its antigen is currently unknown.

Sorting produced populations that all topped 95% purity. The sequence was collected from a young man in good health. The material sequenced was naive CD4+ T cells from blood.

CDR3 region: CASSSQLPNEQFF. The CDR3 DNA follows: TGCGCCAGCAGCAGCCAGTTGCCCAATGAGCAGTTCTTC. The chain couples TRBV5-1 to TRBJ2-1; D is unclear. V was cut by 4 bases and J by 6 bases, with 11 bases left in between. CDR1 is SGHRS, CDR2 YFSETQ, per germline. The CDR3 sequence is 13 residues long.